Shown below are 20 T cell receptor beta chains from a single sample sequenced in a study of T cell responses to AZD1222 COVID-19 vaccine. The repertoire was sequenced with immunoSEQ multiplex PCR; TCRdb's copy has only in-frame clones and lacks some. Here the sample spans 100,000 to 130,000 clones, about 86% being singletons. Source: peripheral blood, taken on day 0 of AZD1222 vaccination. These receptors originate from an adult in good health.

This clone was observed a few times. The rearrangement links TRBV3-1 (or the pseudogene TRBV3-2) to TRBJ1-1; D is undetermined. V was trimmed by 4 bases and J by 5 bases, leaving 20 bases between them. The CDR3 length is 16 residues. From germline, CDR1 is LGHDT and CDR2 YNNKEL (reference sequence). CDR3 residues: CASSLTFGPIKTEAFF. The CDR3 bases are TGTGCCAGCAGCCTCACTTTCGGCCCTATAAAAACTGAAGCTTTCTTT.

The V call is TRBV28, the J call TRBJ1-1; D call uncertain. In germline, CDR1 is MDHEN, CDR2 SYDVKM. The CDR3 length is 15 residues. With 5 bases removed from V and 6 bases from J, the gap between germline ends came to 19 bases. CDR3 loop: CASSPGGREFAEAFF. In nucleotides, the CDR3 is TGTGCCAGCAGTCCAGGTGGGAGGGAATTCGCTGAAGCTTTCTTT.

This clone was picked up one time. The chain couples TRBV7-9 to TRBJ1-2; possibly TRBD1 for D (6 bases). The V gene's germline CDR1 is SEHNR and CDR2 FQNEAQ (reference sequence). This CDR3 is 13 amino acids long. V was clipped by 1 base and J by 8 bases, with 11 bases between them. CDR3 DNA: TGTGCCAGCAGCTTAGAGGGGGGAAGCGGCTACACCTTC. Protein: CASSLEGGSGYTF.

The genes are TRBV4-3 and TRBJ1-2; 7 bases are shared with TRBD1. From germline, CDR1 is LGHNA and CDR2 YSLEER. V trimming: 2 bases; J trimming: 4 bases; junction bases outside the gene matches: 4. The CDR3 has 14 residues. This CDR3 reads CASSQHRGSYGYTF. The CDR3, as DNA: TGCGCCAGCAGCCAACACAGGGGATCCTATGGCTACACCTTC.

The chain is built from TRBV7-2 and TRBJ1-2; D ambiguous. Germline-derived CDR1 and CDR2 are SGHTA and FQGNSA. The V end was cut by 1 base, the J end by 6 bases, with 6 bases between. This CDR3 contains 12 residues. CDR3 bases: TGTGCCAGCAGCTTAGATTGGGATGGCTACACCTTC. Its protein product is CASSLDWDGYTF.

The gene calls are TRBV21-1 and TRBJ1-6. TRBV21-1 constitutes a pseudogene. This CDR3 contains 14 residues. The CDR3 DNA reads TGTGCCAGCAGCAAAGGGAGGGGTAATTCACCCCTCCACTTT. Translated, it gives CASSKGRGNSPLHF.

This chain uses TRBV28 with TRBJ1-4; 7 bases match TRBD1. CDR3 length: 16 residues. Germline trimming cut 5 bases from V and 4 bases from J; bases unmatched to any gene: 10. From germline, CDR1 is MDHEN and CDR2 SYDVKM. Here the CDR3 DNA reads TGTGCCAGCAGTAACATAGGGGGCGAGAGTAATGAAAAACTGTTTTTT. Translated, it gives CASSNIGGESNEKLFF.

The chain carries TRBV18 and TRBJ1-1; the D gene is possibly TRBD1 (6 bases). V was pared by 10 bases and J by 7 bases, with 13 bases between. The CDR3 spans 11 residues. Germline loops: CDR1 KGHSH, CDR2 LQKENI. CDR3 DNA: TGTGCCACACTCCAGGGGAATGAAGCTTTCTTT. Its protein is CATLQGNEAFF.

The chain is built from TRBV7-2 and TRBJ1-6; 9 bases map to TRBD1. Germline trimming cut 5 bases from V and 5 bases from J; bases unmatched to any gene: 4. This CDR3 is built from 15 residues. CDR1 and CDR2 from the germline V gene are SGHTA and FQGNSA. Written as DNA, the CDR3 is TGTGCCAGCAGCCTGCGGGACAGGGATAATTCACCCCTCCACTTT. Translating it yields CASSLRDRDNSPLHF. The whole variable domain, filled in from reference TRBV7-2 and TRBJ1-6, reads GAGVSQSPSNKVTEKGKDVELRCDPISGHTALYWYRQSLGQGLEFLIYFQGNSAPDKSGLPSDRFSAERTGGSVSTLTIQRTQQEDSAVYLCASSLRDRDNSPLHFGNGTRLTVT.

The CDR3 DNA sequence: TGTGCCAGCAGTCTGGATAGGACTGAAGCTTTCTTT. Its protein is CASSLDRTEAFF. The chain uses TRBV27 and TRBJ1-1; no definite D call. The germline V gene encodes CDR1 MNHEY and CDR2 SMNVEV (reference sequence). The CDR3 sequence is 12 residues long. V was pared by 5 bases and J by 5 bases, with 9 bases between.

Only a few counts were recorded for this clone. The genes are TRBV10-3 and TRBJ2-7; the D gene could be TRBD1 or TRBD2 (5 bases each). The germline gives CDR1 ENHRY, CDR2 SYGVKD. V lost 5 bases, J lost 6 bases, and 17 bases lay in between. The length of the CDR3 is 14 residues. In DNA form, the CDR3 reads TGTGCCATCAGTTTGGGACCTCAACTGCGCGAGCAGTACTTC. Its protein product is CAISLGPQLREQYF.

This clone showed up just once. V is TRBV6-6 and J is TRBJ2-3; D call uncertain. CDR1 MNHNY and CDR2 SVGAGI come from the germline V gene (reference sequence). The CDR3 is 15 residues long. V dropped 6 bases and J dropped 3 bases, with 16 bases sitting between them. The CDR3 sequence: CASRRPSGSTDTQYF. For the CDR3, the DNA is TGTGCCAGCAGACGGCCTAGTGGAAGTACAGATACGCAGTATTTT.

The genes are TRBV19 and TRBJ1-2, with D maybe TRBD1 (6 bases). CDR3 length equals 13 residues. Trimming took 6 bases from V and 7 from J, leaving 15 bases between them. Germline CDR1 LNHDA, CDR2 SQIVND (reference sequence). CDR3 in amino acids: CASSAGTKGGYTF. In nucleotides, the CDR3 is TGTGCCAGTAGCGCCGGGACAAAAGGTGGCTACACCTTC. The whole variable domain, filled in from reference TRBV19 and TRBJ1-2, reads DGGITQSPKYLFRKEGQNVTLSCEQNLNHDAMYWYRQDPGQGLRLIYYSQIVNDFQKGDIAEGYSVSREKKESFPLTVTSAQKNPTAFYLCASSAGTKGGYTFGSGTRLTVV.

This chain uses TRBV6-1 with TRBJ2-7; possibly TRBD2 for D (5 bases). The CDR3 totals 15 residues. Trimming shortened V by 4 bases and J by 0 bases, and 13 bases separated the two germline ends. CDR1 and CDR2 (germline): MNHNS, SASEGT. As DNA, the CDR3 is TGTGCCAGCAGTGTAGAGGGCAGTTCCTCCTACGAGCAGTACTTC. Translated, it gives CASSVEGSSSYEQYF.

The chain has TRBV6-2 or TRBV6-3 and TRBJ1-5; unclear D gene. The CDR3 runs to 14 residues. Between the trimmed V and J ends, which lost 2 bases and 5 bases, there was a span of 10 bases. Germline-derived CDR1 and CDR2 are MNHEY and SVGEGT. CDR3 bases: TGTGCCAGCAGTTACGGCCAGGAGCATCAGCCCCAGCATTTT. Translating it yields CASSYGQEHQPQHF.

V and J are TRBV14 and TRBJ2-5; 9 bases fit TRBD2. The CDR3 is 15 residues long. Per germline, CDR1 SGHDN and CDR2 FVKESK. V was pared by 4 bases and J by 2 bases, with 5 bases of the junction left unmatched. The DNA for the CDR3 is TGTGCCAGCAGCCGGACGACTAGCGGACAAGAGACCCAGTACTTC. The encoded protein is CASSRTTSGQETQYF.

The chain joins TRBV7-8 to TRBJ1-2; unclear D gene. The CDR3 sequence is 14 residues long. V was pared by 5 bases and J by 8 bases, with 18 bases between. CDR1 and CDR2 from the germline V gene are SGHVS and FQNEAQ. The CDR3 coding sequence is TGTGCCAGCAGCATGGAGCTCCAACCGAGGGGCTACACCTTC. Its translation: CASSMELQPRGYTF.

This sequence joins TRBV19 and TRBJ2-5, with TRBD2 matching over 8 bases. V shed 1 base, J shed 1 base, and the junction held 8 bases outside the gene matches. The CDR3 length is 17 residues. Germline-derived CDR1 and CDR2 are LNHDA and SQIVND (reference sequence). This CDR3 is CASSIVFRGGIQETQYF. CDR3 nucleotides: TGTGCCAGTAGTATAGTTTTCCGGGGGGGGATCCAAGAGACCCAGTACTTC.

This CDR3 is CASRLQGNSYEQYF. The CDR3 DNA reads as TGTGCCAGCAGGCTACAAGGTAACTCCTACGAGCAGTACTTC. The chain recombines TRBV2 with TRBJ2-7; D gene ambiguous. Germline V lookup: CDR1 SNHLY, CDR2 FYNNEI. The CDR3 is 14 amino acids. Trimming took off 6 bases at V and 0 bases at J, with 12 bases between the two ends.

The chain joins TRBV18 to TRBJ2-1; 11 bases agree with TRBD2. Per the germline V gene, CDR1 is KGHSH and CDR2 is LQKENI. The CDR3 consists of 14 residues. The junction had 6 bases not matched to a gene; V was cut back by 4 bases and J by 10 bases. DNA of the CDR3: TGTGCCAGCTCACTAGCGGGGGGGGCCAGGGAGCAGTTCTTC. This gives the protein CASSLAGGAREQFF.